These 15 T cell receptor beta chains came from one sample sequenced in a study of blood T cell repertoires in COVID-19. The data were produced by immunoSEQ multiplex PCR, yet TCRdb's version contains in-frame clones alone and is incomplete. The sample comprises over 250,000 clones, around nine tenths of which are singletons, and around 12% rests with the top ten. The sample consisted of peripheral blood. The origin of the receptors is a woman aged 70-85 years with COVID-19, enrolled during active disease.

The gene calls are TRBV6-5 and TRBJ2-7; D uncertain. The V and J ends lost 2 bases and 0 bases respectively, with 11 bases between them. Germline V CDR1 and CDR2: MNHEY, SVGAGI. CDR3 length: 15 amino acids. The CDR3 is CASSYNAVSSYEQYF. CDR3 nucleotides: TGTGCCAGCAGTTACAACGCAGTCAGCTCCTACGAGCAGTACTTC.

This sequence joins TRBV2 and TRBJ2-7; 7 nucleotides match TRBD1. Trimming removed 7 bases from V and 1 base from J; junction bases left unmatched: 7. CDR3 length equals 14 residues. The V gene's germline CDR1 is SNHLY and CDR2 FYNNEI. The CDR3 sequence: CASTWTGFSYEQYF. The CDR3 DNA sequence: TGTGCCAGCACCTGGACAGGATTTTCCTACGAGCAGTACTTC. Supplemented by reference TRBV2 and TRBJ2-7, the full variable domain reads EPEVTQTPSHQVTQMGQEVILRCVPISNHLYFYWYRQILGQKVEFLVSFYNNEISEKSEIFDDQFSVERPDGSNFTLKIRSTKLEDSAMYFCASTWTGFSYEQYFGPGTRLTVT.

The chain uses TRBV7-2 and TRBJ1-2, with 9 bases matching TRBD1. The CDR3 has 15 residues. Germline lookup yields CDR1 SGHTA and CDR2 FQGNSA. V lost 3 bases, J lost 4 bases, and 6 bases stayed unmatched. The CDR3 DNA follows: TGTGCCAGCAGCTTTTCACAGGGGGCGGGCTATGGCTACACCTTC. Amino acid sequence: CASSFSQGAGYGYTF.

This chain joins TRBV24-1 and TRBJ2-7; TRBD1 agrees at 11 bases. The germline V gene encodes CDR1 KGHDR and CDR2 SFDVKD. Trimming took 2 bases from V and 5 from J; bases not matched to a gene: 1. The CDR3 spans 14 residues. CDR3 protein: CATSDSGQGDEQYF. In DNA, the CDR3 is TGTGCCACCAGTGATTCGGGACAGGGGGACGAGCAGTACTTC.

Only one count was recorded for this clone. The gene calls are TRBV5-8 and TRBJ2-5; 9 positions match TRBD1. The germline gives CDR1 SGHTS, CDR2 YDEGEE. V lost 6 bases to trimming and J lost 5 bases; unmatched junction nucleotides: 5. The CDR3 sequence is 13 residues long. Here the CDR3 reads CASTDRGVETQYF. Here the CDR3 DNA reads TGTGCCAGCACGGACAGGGGAGTGGAGACCCAGTACTTC.

The chain is built from TRBV19 and TRBJ1-6; 7 nucleotides match TRBD1. The CDR3 runs 13 residues. V trimming: 6 bases; J trimming: 10 bases; junction bases outside the gene matches: 6. Germline CDR1 LNHDA, CDR2 SQIVND (reference sequence). The CDR3 sequence: CASRDDRVSPLHF. In nucleotides, the CDR3 is TGTGCCAGTAGGGATGACAGGGTGTCACCCCTCCACTTT.

The V and J genes are TRBV30 and TRBJ2-7; 8 bases are a match to TRBD1. This CDR3 has 14 residues. The V gene end was trimmed by 3 bases and the J gene end by 4 bases; junction bases not matched to a gene: 8. Germline V gene data show CDR1 as GTSNPN and CDR2 as SVGIG (reference sequence). The CDR3 DNA reads TGTGCCTGGAGCCTGACAGGGGCGGTTTACGAGCAGTACTTC. It translates to CAWSLTGAVYEQYF.

This clone showed up just once. The chain uses TRBV6-2 or TRBV6-3 and TRBJ1-5; perhaps TRBD1 as D (6 bases). This CDR3 region has 15 residues. Trimming took off 6 bases at V and 1 base at J, with 13 bases between the two ends. In germline, CDR1 is MNHEY, CDR2 SVGEGT. As DNA, the CDR3 is TGTGCCAGCAGCCTCCAGGGGATCAGCAATCAGCCCCAGCATTTT. Translating it yields CASSLQGISNQPQHF.

The CDR3 DNA is TGCAGCGTCGAACTAGCGGGGGCCCTACCGTCTAGCACAGATACGCAGTATTTT. Amino acid sequence: CSVELAGALPSSTDTQYF. V gene TRBV29-1 combines with J gene TRBJ2-3, with 11 bases aligning to TRBD2. V shed 6 bases, J shed 0 bases, and the junction held 14 bases outside the gene matches. This CDR3 spans 18 amino acids. CDR1 and CDR2 (germline): SQVTM, ANQGSEA.

The chain is built from TRBV5-1 and TRBJ1-4; D might be TRBD1 (6 bases). From germline, CDR1 is SGHRS and CDR2 YFSETQ. The CDR3 has 14 amino acids. The V end lost 4 bases, the J end lost 8 bases, and 15 bases lay between the germline ends. CDR3 loop: CASSLTGLREKLFF. As DNA, the CDR3 is TGCGCCAGCAGCCTGACAGGTTTAAGGGAAAAACTGTTTTTT.

This chain links TRBV11-2 with TRBJ2-7; D may be TRBD2 (6 bases). The germline V gene has CDR1 SGHAT and CDR2 FQNNGV. This CDR3 contains 15 residues. V was shortened by 10 bases and J by 0 bases, with 19 bases between the two germline ends. The DNA for the CDR3 is TGTGCCACTGCGACGGGGGTAACGAGCTCCTACGAGCAGTACTTC. This translates into CATATGVTSSYEQYF.

In this sample, this clone turned up once. The CDR3 nucleotides are TGTGCCAGCAGTTTCGGGGGACAGGGGAATCAGCCCCAGCATTTT. This gives the protein CASSFGGQGNQPQHF. The chain couples TRBV27 to TRBJ1-5; 10 nucleotides line up with TRBD1. Losses at the gene ends were 3 bases for V and 4 bases for J; bases not matched to a gene: 3. Looked up from germline, CDR1 is MNHEY and CDR2 is SMNVEV (reference sequence). The CDR3 is 15 amino acids.

This chain connects TRBV11-2 to TRBJ1-2; D may be TRBD1 (5 bases). V lost 0 bases and J lost 2, with 16 bases in between. CDR1 is SGHAT and CDR2 is FQNNGV in the germline V gene. The CDR3 has 17 amino acids. In DNA form, the CDR3 reads TGTGCCAGCAGCTTAGATCGGCTTTGGCAGGGCAACTATGGCTACACCTTC. It is translated as CASSLDRLWQGNYGYTF.

The chain recombines TRBV1 with TRBJ2-7; the D segment call TRBD2 is taken from the table without a DNA check. TRBV1 is a pseudogene. The CDR3 spans 16 residues. CDR3 region: CTSSHPLAGGRDEQYF. Here the CDR3 DNA reads TGCACCAGCAGCCATCCACTAGCGGGGGGCCGAGACGAGCAGTACTTC.

V usage is TRBV13 and J usage is TRBJ2-3, with TRBD2 as a possible D gene (5 bases). The CDR3 is made up of 14 amino acids. The germline CDR1 and CDR2 sequences are PRHDT and FYEKMQ (reference sequence). V dropped 6 bases and J dropped 4 bases, with 14 bases sitting between them. The CDR3 region has the DNA TGTGCCAGCAGGGGTTCCCGGGGTCCAGATACGCAGTATTTT. Protein: CASRGSRGPDTQYF. The full variable domain, its missing parts supplied by reference TRBV13 and TRBJ2-3, is AAGVIQSPRHLIKEKRETATLKCYPIPRHDTVYWYQQGPGQDPQFLISFYEKMQSDKGSIPDRFSAQQFSDYHSELNMSSLELGDSALYFCASRGSRGPDTQYFGPGTRLTVL.